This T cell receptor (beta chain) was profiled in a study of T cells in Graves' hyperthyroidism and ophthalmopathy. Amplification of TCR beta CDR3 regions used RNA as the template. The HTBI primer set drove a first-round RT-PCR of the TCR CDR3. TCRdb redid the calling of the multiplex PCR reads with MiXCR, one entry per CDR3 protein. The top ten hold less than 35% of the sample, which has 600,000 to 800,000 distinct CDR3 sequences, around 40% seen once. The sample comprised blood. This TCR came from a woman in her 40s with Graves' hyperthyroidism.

CDR3 sequence (DNA): TGTGCCAGCAGCCAAGATTTCGGTGGGAGGGGGCGCGAGCAGTACTTC. Translation gives CASSQDFGGRGREQYF. The chain joins TRBV7-2 to TRBJ2-7; D assignment may be TRBD1 or TRBD2 (7 bases each). The CDR3 loop spans 16 amino acids. From germline, CDR1 is SGHTA and CDR2 FQGNSA. V lost 5 bases and J 6 bases, leaving 23 bases between the germline ends.